Presented here are 29 T cell receptor beta chains from one specimen sequenced in a study of OX40 agonist ivuxolimab in advanced cancers. Clones were sequenced by immunoSEQ multiplex PCR, and TCRdb holds only the in-frame ones, with some missing. Seen here are 100,000 or so clones, roughly 89% observed once, and the top ten hold 0.81%. This material consisted of CD4+ or CD8+ T cells sorted from blood, taken in a trial of the OX40 agonist ivuxolimab. The receptors here all came from an adult with an advanced solid tumor such as melanoma, head and neck, liver or kidney cancer.

The chain recombines TRBV11-3 with TRBJ1-2, with D perhaps TRBD1 (5 bases). Germline values: CDR1 SGHNT, CDR2 YENEEA. The germline V and J ends were trimmed by 5 bases and 3 bases, with 13 bases remaining between them. CDR3 length: 14 residues. In nucleotides, the CDR3 is TGTGCCAGCAGCGACACCAGGGCTGACTATGGCTACACCTTC. This encodes CASSDTRADYGYTF.

This rearrangement joins TRBV7-9 to TRBJ1-4; the D gene is possibly TRBD1 (5 bases). The CDR3 length is 13 residues. Trimming removed 2 bases from V and 7 bases from J, with 8 bases in between. From germline, CDR1 is SEHNR and CDR2 FQNEAQ (reference sequence). CDR3 loop: CASSLFRVEKLFF. The CDR3 DNA reads as TGTGCCAGCAGCTTATTCAGGGTTGAAAAACTGTTTTTT.

The gene calls are TRBV9 and TRBJ2-3; 14 bases match TRBD2. This CDR3 comprises 17 residues. Germline lookup yields CDR1 SGDLS and CDR2 YYNGEE. J lost 1 base, V lost 0 bases, and 1 base had no gene match. The CDR3 DNA is TGTGCCAGCAGCGTAGAGGGACTAGCGGGGGGCACAGATACGCAGTATTTT. It codes for CASSVEGLAGGTDTQYF.

The gene calls are TRBV5-1 and TRBJ2-1; the match to TRBD2 covers 9 bases. Unmatched junction bases numbered 8, after V lost 0 bases and J lost 7 bases. There are 16 residues in the CDR3. Germline CDR1 SGHRS, CDR2 YFSETQ. The CDR3 DNA reads TGCGCCAGCAGCTTGGCTGGCGGGAGGGCCTGGAATGAGCAGTTCTTC. Its protein product is CASSLAGGRAWNEQFF.

Regarding this clone: The junction shows a germline mismatch at one end, possibly a read error. This chain connects TRBV6-1 to TRBJ2-5, with 7 bases lining up with TRBD1. Germline CDR1 MNHNS, CDR2 SASEGT. This CDR3 has 13 residues. CDR3 DNA sequence: TGTGCCAGCAGTCTAGACAGGGACGAGACCCGGTACTTC. Encoded protein: CASSLDRDETRYF.

This rearrangement joins TRBV1 to TRBJ1-3. TRBV1 constitutes a pseudogene. The length of the CDR3 is 17 residues. The CDR3 sequence is CTSSRSTGGAPGNTIYF. The CDR3 bases are TGCACCAGCAGCCGATCGACGGGAGGAGCGCCTGGAAACACCATATATTTT.

The chain uses TRBV6-5 and TRBJ2-5, with TRBD1 identical over 7 bases. The germline gives CDR1 MNHEY, CDR2 SVGAGI. Germline trimming cut 7 bases from V and 1 base from J; bases unmatched to any gene: 9. The CDR3 loop spans 15 amino acids. CDR3 sequence: CASTRGRTGQETQYF. The CDR3 DNA follows: TGTGCCAGCACCCGGGGCCGGACAGGCCAAGAGACCCAGTACTTC.

The V gene is TRBV28, the J gene TRBJ1-2; D ambiguous. The V and J ends lost 6 bases and 8 bases respectively, with 7 bases between them. The V gene's germline CDR1 is MDHEN and CDR2 SYDVKM. The CDR3 has 10 amino acids. The CDR3 here is CASSSRGYTF. CDR3 coding DNA: TGTGCCAGCAGCTCCAGAGGCTACACCTTC.

The chain couples TRBV5-1 to TRBJ1-2, with D unresolved. The CDR3 loop spans 14 amino acids. Trimming took off 1 base at V and 3 bases at J, with 10 bases between the two ends. CDR1 SGHRS and CDR2 YFSETQ come from the germline V gene. The DNA for the CDR3 is TGCGCCAGCAGCTTGTCACCCGGCGACTATGGCTACACCTTC. It yields the protein CASSLSPGDYGYTF.

The V and J genes are TRBV9 and TRBJ2-1; 8 bases are a match to TRBD2. CDR1 and CDR2 from the germline V gene are SGDLS and YYNGEE. The CDR3 loop spans 15 amino acids. The junction had 14 bases not matched to a gene; V was cut back by 6 bases and J by 9 bases. CDR3 region: CASNESPSGSREQFF. The CDR3 DNA sequence: TGTGCCAGCAACGAGTCGCCGAGCGGGAGCCGTGAGCAGTTCTTC. The whole variable domain, remainder taken from reference TRBV9 and TRBJ2-1, is DSGVTQTPKHLITATGQRVTLRCSPRSGDLSVYWYQQSLDQGLQFLIQYYNGEERAKGNILERFSAQQFPDLHSELNLSSLELGDSALYFCASNESPSGSREQFFGPGTRLTVL.

The genes are TRBV12-2 and TRBJ2-6; the D call TRBD1 from the table was never checked on the DNA. TRBV12-2 is a pseudogene. The CDR3 length is 19 residues. Written as DNA, the CDR3 is TGTGCAAGTCGCTTCCCGGAGACAGGGGACTTCTCTGGGGCCAACGTCCTGACTTTC. Residues: CASRFPETGDFSGANVLTF.

The J gene is TRBJ2-5, the V gene TRBV10-3; 10 positions match TRBD2. Germline trimming cut 2 bases from V and 7 bases from J; bases unmatched to any gene: 7. Germline V gives CDR1 ENHRY, CDR2 SYGVKD. The CDR3 has 15 residues. CDR3 sequence: CAISEPGLAMGTQYF. As DNA, the CDR3 is TGTGCCATCAGTGAGCCGGGACTAGCGATGGGGACCCAGTACTTC.

The genes are TRBV28 and TRBJ2-3; D is ambiguous. Germline CDR1 and CDR2: MDHEN and SYDVKM. V shed 4 bases and J shed 3 bases, with 5 bases lying between them. The CDR3 totals 12 residues. Written as DNA, the CDR3 is TGTGCCAGCAGTTCCGAGACAGATACGCAGTATTTT. As protein: CASSSETDTQYF.

This sequence joins TRBV5-1 and TRBJ1-6; TRBD1 is a possible D gene (5 bases). The CDR3 contains 15 residues. Deletions cut 2 bases from V and 9 bases from J, with 15 bases between. Germline values: CDR1 SGHRS, CDR2 YFSETQ. The CDR3 protein is CASSFGAGQRSPLHF. The CDR3 DNA reads TGCGCCAGCAGCTTTGGTGCAGGGCAACGTTCACCCCTCCACTTT.

V and J are TRBV5-1 and TRBJ1-3; D ambiguous. The V and J ends lost 4 bases and 2 bases respectively, with 4 bases between them. Per the germline V gene, CDR1 is SGHRS and CDR2 is YFSETQ. This CDR3 contains 12 residues. The CDR3 coding sequence is TGCGCCAGCAGCCGAACTGGAAACACCATATATTTT. This codes for CASSRTGNTIYF.

The genes are TRBV10-1 and TRBJ2-2; 10 bases are a match to TRBD2. Germline-derived CDR1 and CDR2 are WNHNN and SYGVQD (reference sequence). CDR3 length equals 18 residues. Losses at the gene ends were 1 base for V and 4 bases for J; bases not matched to a gene: 9. In DNA, the CDR3 is TGCGCCAGCAGTGAGTGGGCTAGCGGGAGTCTTGGCACCGGGGAGCTGTTTTTT. It specifies CASSEWASGSLGTGELFF.

This clone showed up just once. The chain uses TRBV11-2 and TRBJ2-2; TRBD1 might be the D (6 bases). This CDR3 has 17 amino acids. Germline V gene lookup returns CDR1 SGHAT and CDR2 FQNNGV. V was cut by 5 bases and J by 6 bases, with 22 bases left in between. Here the CDR3 DNA reads TGTGCCAGCAGCAAAGATGCAGGGGCGAAGGGTGCCGGGGAGCTGTTTTTT. Protein sequence: CASSKDAGAKGAGELFF.

This rearrangement joins TRBV5-6 to TRBJ2-2; 9 positions agree with TRBD1. Germline trimming cut 1 base from V and 5 bases from J; bases unmatched to any gene: 6. Germline-derived CDR1 and CDR2 are SGHDT and YYEEEE. This CDR3 spans 16 amino acids. The CDR3, as DNA: TGTGCCAGCAGCTTGAATTTCGGACAGGGGACCGGGGAGCTGTTTTTT. Translating it yields CASSLNFGQGTGELFF.

The chain is built from TRBV5-1 and TRBJ2-1; 11 nucleotides line up with TRBD2. CDR1 and CDR2 from the germline V gene are SGHRS and YFSETQ. Trimming took 0 bases from V and 0 from J; bases not matched to a gene: 5. The CDR3 runs 18 residues. The DNA for the CDR3 is TGCGCCAGCAGCTTGGCCCGCGGACTAGCGGGCTCCTACAATGAGCAGTTCTTC. Encoded protein: CASSLARGLAGSYNEQFF.

The chain employs TRBV5-1 and TRBJ1-4, with TRBD1 matching 9 bases. From germline, CDR1 is SGHRS and CDR2 YFSETQ. Trimming took 3 bases from V and 0 from J; bases not matched to a gene: 12. The CDR3 spans 19 residues. This CDR3 reads CASSWTPDRGRATNEKLFF. The CDR3, as DNA: TGCGCCAGCAGCTGGACCCCGGACAGGGGCCGGGCAACTAATGAAAAACTGTTTTTT.

The chain has TRBV28 and TRBJ2-2; TRBD1 is a possible D gene (5 bases). Trimming removed 8 bases at V and 5 bases at J, with 18 bases between. The length of the CDR3 is 15 residues. From germline, CDR1 is MDHEN and CDR2 SYDVKM. The CDR3 coding sequence is TGTGCCAGCTCAGGGTTTCGGAAGTTTACCGGGGAGCTGTTTTTT. It translates to CASSGFRKFTGELFF. Supplemented by reference TRBV28 and TRBJ2-2, the full variable domain reads DVKVTQSSRYLVKRTGEKVFLECVQDMDHENMFWYRQDPGLGLRLIYFSYDVKMKEKGDIPEGYSVSREKKERFSLILESASTNQTSMYLCASSGFRKFTGELFFGEGSRLTVL.

This chain links TRBV9 with TRBJ2-3, with a weak D call TRBD2 (5 bases). The germline V gene has CDR1 SGDLS and CDR2 YYNGEE. Trimming cost V 4 bases and J 0 bases, with 15 bases left between them. This CDR3 comprises 16 residues. This CDR3 reads CASSRGGWQSTDTQYF. The DNA of the CDR3 is TGTGCCAGCAGCCGCGGAGGCTGGCAAAGCACAGATACGCAGTATTTT.

This clone is labeled as medium-sized. DNA of the CDR3: TGCGCCAGCAGCCATCAGTTACGGACTATAAAATACTCCTACAATGAGCAGTTCTTC. It is translated as CASSHQLRTIKYSYNEQFF. The V call is TRBV4-1, the J call TRBJ2-1; D might be TRBD2 (6 bases). Germline V gene data show CDR1 as MGHRA and CDR2 as YSYEKL. V dropped 3 bases and J dropped 0 bases, with 21 bases sitting between them. This CDR3 spans 19 amino acids.

The chain is built from TRBV29-1 and TRBJ2-5; 7 bases fit TRBD1. The CDR3 loop spans 14 amino acids. Germline assignment: CDR1 SQVTM and CDR2 ANQGSEA. Trimming removed 8 bases from V and 0 bases from J; junction bases left unmatched: 9. The CDR3 sequence is CSHEGRGYQETQYF. CDR3 in DNA: TGCAGCCATGAGGGCAGGGGGTACCAAGAGACCCAGTACTTC.

V gene TRBV7-6 combines with J gene TRBJ2-7; 7 bases are a match to TRBD2. Germline V CDR1 and CDR2: SGHVS, FNYEAQ. Unmatched junction bases numbered 14, after V lost 5 bases and J lost 1 base. The CDR3 runs 17 residues. The CDR3 here is CASSPGAGRAISYEQYF. In DNA form, the CDR3 reads TGTGCCAGCAGCCCAGGAGCGGGGCGAGCGATTTCCTACGAGCAGTACTTC. Full variable domain (outside the CDR3, taken from reference TRBV7-6 and TRBJ2-7): GAGVSQSPRYKVTKRGQDVALRCDPISGHVSLYWYRQALGQGPEFLTYFNYEAQQDKSGLPNDRFSAERPEGSISTLTIQRTEQRDSAMYRCASSPGAGRAISYEQYFGPGTRLTVT.

In the case of this clone: Mismatch with germline at one junction end may stem from a read error. This specimen includes other DNA sequences encoding the same CDR3. V is TRBV25-1 and J is TRBJ2-5; D possibly matches TRBD1 or TRBD2 (5 bases each). Germline CDR1 MGHDK, CDR2 SYGVNS. CDR3 length equals 13 residues. The CDR3 sequence is CASSEQGRETQYF. CDR3 nucleotide sequence: TGTGCCAGCAGTGAGCAGGGACGAGAGACTCAGTACTTC.

The rearrangement joins TRBV4-2 to TRBJ2-3, with a tentative D call TRBD2 (6 bases). Germline loops: CDR1 LGHNA, CDR2 YNFKEQ. The CDR3 is 17 amino acids. V was cut by 0 bases and J by 6 bases, with 19 bases left in between. In DNA, the CDR3 is TGTGCCAGCAGCCAAGAGATCGGACTTGGAGGAGGGGATACGCAGTATTTT. Translation: CASSQEIGLGGGDTQYF.

The V and J genes are TRBV7-3 and TRBJ2-1, with D perhaps TRBD2 (6 bases). Germline V CDR1 and CDR2: SGHTA, FQGTGA. The V end was cut by 5 bases, the J end by 9 bases, with 14 bases between. This CDR3 is 13 amino acids long. The CDR3 loop is CASSALVGGEQFF. The CDR3 region has the DNA TGTGCCAGCAGCGCCCTTGTGGGGGGTGAGCAGTTCTTC.

The chain is built from TRBV7-6 and TRBJ1-1; D is undetermined. V was clipped by 1 base and J by 7 bases, with 4 bases between them. Germline assignment: CDR1 SGHVS and CDR2 FNYEAQ. The CDR3 length is 11 residues. The CDR3 nucleotides read TGTGCCAGCAGCTTAGGTAGTGAAGCTTTCTTT. As protein: CASSLGSEAFF. Looking up the rest from reference TRBV7-6 and TRBJ1-1 gives the full variable domain: GAGVSQSPRYKVTKRGQDVALRCDPISGHVSLYWYRQALGQGPEFLTYFNYEAQQDKSGLPNDRFSAERPEGSISTLTIQRTEQRDSAMYRCASSLGSEAFFGQGTRLTVV.